Presented here are 8 T cell receptor beta chains from one specimen sequenced in a study of blood T cell repertoires in COVID-19. Produced via immunoSEQ multiplex PCR; TCRdb's table is partial and in-frame only. The sample shows under 100,000 clones, roughly 78% of them seen only once. The sequenced material came from peripheral blood. The receptors stem from a man aged 55 to 70 with COVID-19, enrolled during active disease.

This chain connects TRBV6-5 to TRBJ2-3; TRBD2 matches 12 bases. Germline loops: CDR1 MNHEY, CDR2 SVGAGI. V shed 8 bases, J shed 8 bases, and the junction held 8 bases outside the gene matches. The CDR3 extends over 14 amino acids. CDR3 in amino acids: CASEPLAGGPTQYF. DNA of the CDR3: TGTGCCAGCGAACCACTAGCGGGGGGACCTACGCAGTATTTT.

This clone was observed a single time. The V and J genes are TRBV3-1 (or the pseudogene TRBV3-2) and TRBJ2-5; D possibly corresponds to TRBD1 (6 bases). V lost 3 bases and J 5 bases, leaving 16 bases between the germline ends. The germline gives CDR1 LGHDT, CDR2 YNNKEL (reference sequence). There are 15 residues in the CDR3. CDR3 sequence reads: CASSHRSPQGETQYF. CDR3 coding DNA: TGTGCCAGCAGCCACCGGAGCCCGCAGGGGGAGACCCAGTACTTC.

By its share, this clone is medium-sized. CDR3 protein: CASSLPGSGANVLTF. CDR3 nucleotide sequence: TGTGCCAGCAGCTTACCAGGGTCTGGGGCCAACGTCCTGACTTTC. The chain combines TRBV11-3 with TRBJ2-6; D might be TRBD1 (5 bases). The CDR3 has 15 residues. V gave up 2 bases and J gave up 1 base, with 6 bases separating them. Germline assignment: CDR1 SGHNT and CDR2 YENEEA.

This chain connects TRBV4-1 to TRBJ1-2; 8 nucleotides match TRBD1. CDR1 is MGHRA and CDR2 is YSYEKL in the germline V gene. This CDR3 contains 16 residues. J was trimmed by 2 bases and V by 5 bases; bases with no gene match: 10. CDR3 nucleotides: TGCGCCAGCAGCTCAACAGGACAGGGTAGGAACTATGGCTACACCTTC. It codes for CASSSTGQGRNYGYTF.

This rearrangement joins TRBV6-5 to TRBJ2-2, with 9 bases lining up with TRBD1. The CDR3 consists of 13 residues. Per the germline V gene, CDR1 is MNHEY and CDR2 is SVGAGI. V gave up 8 bases and J gave up 5 bases; unmatched junction bases: 3. The CDR3 DNA reads TGTGCCAGCCGGGACAGGGCAACCGGGGAGCTGTTTTTT. This translates into CASRDRATGELFF.

The chain links TRBV5-3 to TRBJ1-5; 7 positions agree with TRBD1. TRBV5-3 is annotated as an ORF whose role is uncertain. The CDR3 is 13 amino acids. V lost 5 bases and J lost 15; bases outside the gene matches: 14. The CDR3 loop reads CARSRGQALSWHF. For the CDR3, the DNA is TGTGCCAGAAGTCGAGGACAGGCCTTAAGTTGGCATTTT.

This clone was seen only a few times. The chain recombines TRBV19 with TRBJ2-1, with 10 nucleotides matching TRBD1. In germline, CDR1 is LNHDA, CDR2 SQIVND (reference sequence). The CDR3 contains 15 residues. V lost 5 bases and J lost 7; bases outside the gene matches: 8. CDR3 residues: CASSQRQGAGNEQFF. CDR3 DNA sequence: TGTGCCAGTAGTCAGAGACAGGGGGCGGGAAATGAGCAGTTCTTC.

The genes are TRBV2 and TRBJ2-1; tentative D call: TRBD2 (6 bases). The CDR3 is made up of 15 amino acids. Germline assignment: CDR1 SNHLY and CDR2 FYNNEI. Trimming took 1 base from V and 7 from J, leaving 14 bases between them. CDR3 sequence: CASSEVRTTTNEQFF. The CDR3 DNA sequence: TGTGCCAGCAGTGAAGTTCGGACTACTACGAATGAGCAGTTCTTC.